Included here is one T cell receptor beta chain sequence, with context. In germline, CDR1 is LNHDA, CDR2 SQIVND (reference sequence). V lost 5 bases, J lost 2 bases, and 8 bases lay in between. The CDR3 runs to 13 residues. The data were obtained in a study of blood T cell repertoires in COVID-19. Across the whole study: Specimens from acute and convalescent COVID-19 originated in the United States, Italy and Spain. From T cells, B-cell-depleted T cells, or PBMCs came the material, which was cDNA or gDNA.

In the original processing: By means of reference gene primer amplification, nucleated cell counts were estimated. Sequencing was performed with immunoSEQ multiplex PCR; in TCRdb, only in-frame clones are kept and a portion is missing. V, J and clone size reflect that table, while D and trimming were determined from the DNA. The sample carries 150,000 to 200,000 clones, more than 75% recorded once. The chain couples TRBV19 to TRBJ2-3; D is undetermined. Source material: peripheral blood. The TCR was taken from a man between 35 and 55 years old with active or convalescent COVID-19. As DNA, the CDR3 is TGTGCCAGTAGTCTCAGGAACACAGATACGCAGTATTTT. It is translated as CASSLRNTDTQYF.